The clone carrying this T cell receptor beta chain was seen once. CDR1 is DFQATT and CDR2 is SNEGSKA in the germline V gene (reference sequence). The CDR3 totals 17 residues. V lost 6 bases to trimming and J lost 4 bases; unmatched junction nucleotides: 14. This entry belongs to a study of blood T cell repertoires in COVID-19. Study-wide background: Sources were T cells, B-cell-depleted T cells, or PBMCs; the material itself was cDNA or gDNA.

All recovered Cohort 3 donors got two negative PCRs, got clearance, or saw symptom resolution. The authors' processing: Estimation of nucleated cell counts was performed using reference gene primer amplification. Some clones are missing from TCRdb's copy, which holds only in-frame ones; the method was immunoSEQ multiplex PCR. From that table come the V and J calls and clone size; the DNA was used to work out D and trimming. The data show a few hundred thousand clones, roughly four fifths seen once. The V call is TRBV20-1, the J call TRBJ2-1; TRBD2 aligns across 11 bases. Sequencing used PBMCs or T cells enriched from blood (not recorded which). The receptor was isolated from a woman aged 45-60 years who had recovered from COVID-19. CDR3 DNA: TGCAGTGCCAGTAGCGGGAGGGCCCACAAAGCTTACAATGAGCAGTTCTTC. Protein: CSASSGRAHKAYNEQFF.